This is a list of T cell receptor beta chains from one sample in a study of blood T cells in healthy people across ages. TCRdb called the 5' RACE reads again in MiXCR, with one record for every CDR3 protein. The sample has more than 700,000 distinct CDR3 sequences; about half are singletons. Sequencing input: blood. These receptors were obtained from an elderly man in good health. Both conserved end residues are part of each CDR3. Fields, in order: J gene, clone size, D gene, V gene, CDR3 DNA, CDR3 protein. D genes are given only for firm matches. The size field is filled for only some rows; it gives once, few, many or a size class.

>TRBJ2-5|-|-|TRBV5-1
TGCGCCAGCAGCGGGGACTTTCAAGAGACCCAGTACTTC
CASSGDFQETQYF
>TRBJ2-1|-|TRBD1|TRBV9
TGTGCCAGCAGCGTAGACGGACAGGGGTGGAATGAGCAGTTCTTC
CASSVDGQGWNEQFF
>TRBJ1-6|few|-|TRBV2
TGTGCCAGCAGTCCCTCGGGGGCAGAATCACCCCTCCACTTT
CASSPSGAESPLHF
>TRBJ2-5|-|-|TRBV12-3/TRBV12-4
TGTACCAGCAGTTCATCCGCCGGGGGCCGGACCCAGTACTTC
CTSSSSAGGRTQYF
>TRBJ2-1|few|TRBD2|TRBV29-1
TGCAGCGTAGCGGGACTAGCGGGAAACAATGAGCAGTTCTTC
CSVAGLAGNNEQFF
>TRBJ2-1|few|TRBD1|TRBV10-3
TGTGCCATCAGTGGAACAGGGGGCGAAGGGCAGTTCTTC
CAISGTGGEGQFF
>TRBJ1-4|many|TRBD1|TRBV20-1
TGCAGTGCGGAACCCGGGACAGGGATCAGGAGTGAAAAACTGTTTTTT
CSAEPGTGIRSEKLFF
>TRBJ2-7|-|TRBD1|TRBV10-3
TGTGCCATCACTGGACAGGGAGGCTACGAGCAGTACTTC
CAITGQGGYEQYF
>TRBJ1-5|-|-|TRBV5-8
TGTGCCAGCAGCTTGCTTAAGGGAAGTCAGCCCCAGCATTTT
CASSLLKGSQPQHF
>TRBJ2-3|few|-|TRBV3-1
TGTGCCAGCAGCCCGGGACCCCTCCGGGGTACGCAGTATTTT
CASSPGPLRGTQYF
>TRBJ2-5|-|-|TRBV11-3
TGTGCCAGCAGCTTAGATTGGGCAGGGTTGGAAGAGACCCAGTACTTC
CASSLDWAGLEETQYF
>TRBJ1-2|-|TRBD1|TRBV3-1
TGTGCCAGCAACCGACCGGGACAGGGGTCTCGGGGCTACACCTTC
CASNRPGQGSRGYTF
>TRBJ2-5|-|TRBD2|TRBV27
TGTGCCAGCAGTTTATCACTAGCGTCGAATGAGCAGTACTTC
CASSLSLASNEQYF
>TRBJ2-7|-|-|TRBV20-1
TGCAGTGCGGGATCGGGACAAACCTACGAGCAGTACTTC
CSAGSGQTYEQYF
>TRBJ2-3|few|TRBD2|TRBV7-2
TGTGCCAGCACCCGGACTAGCGGGAGAGTAGCAGATACGCAGTATTTT
CASTRTSGRVADTQYF
>TRBJ2-2|-|TRBD1|TRBV6-2/TRBV6-3
TGTGCCAGCAGTTTCAACCCCGGGACAGGGGAAGTTAGCACCGGGGAGCTGTTTTTT
CASSFNPGTGEVSTGELFF
>TRBJ2-5|-|-|TRBV24-1
TGTGCCACCAGTGAACCGACAGTAGGTGGACAAGAGACCCAGTACTTC
CATSEPTVGGQETQYF
>TRBJ2-1|few|TRBD2|TRBV7-3
TGTGCCAGCAGCTTAGACGTTAATAGCGGGAGAGTTGGAGGACAGTTCTTC
CASSLDVNSGRVGGQFF
>TRBJ2-3|few|TRBD2|TRBV28
TGTGCCAGCAGTTTGGGAGGGATTAGCACAGATACGCAGTATTTT
CASSLGGISTDTQYF
>TRBJ1-2|-|-|TRBV2
TGTGCCAGCAGTGTACAGGGTTCCAACTATGGCTACACCTTC
CASSVQGSNYGYTF
>TRBJ2-1|-|TRBD2|TRBV20-1
TGCAGTGCTAGGGACGATAGCGGGAGTACGTATGAGCAGTTCTTC
CSARDDSGSTYEQFF
>TRBJ2-5|-|TRBD2|TRBV20-1
TGCAGTGCTAGAGACCCCGGGACTAGCGTTAATGAGCAGTACTTC
CSARDPGTSVNEQYF
>TRBJ2-1|-|TRBD2|TRBV3-1
TGTGCCAGCAGCCAAAGGACTAGCGGAAGCCAGCGGTTCTTC
CASSQRTSGSQRFF
>TRBJ2-3|few|TRBD2|TRBV20-1
TGCAGTGCTCCTTCGATACTAGCGGGTCTCACAGATACGCAGTATTTT
CSAPSILAGLTDTQYF
>TRBJ2-1|-|-|TRBV5-8
TGTGCCAGCAGCCGACGGGGACTGGAGCAGTTCTTC
CASSRRGLEQFF
>TRBJ1-2|-|-|TRBV7-2
TGTGCCAGCAGCCGCAATGATGGCTACACCTTC
CASSRNDGYTF
>TRBJ2-7|-|TRBD2|TRBV5-4
TGTGCCAGCAGCACCAGACTAGCGGGAGAAGGTAACGAGCAGTACTTC
CASSTRLAGEGNEQYF
>TRBJ1-6|few|-|TRBV12-3/TRBV12-4
TGTGCCAGCAGTTCCCAGGTTATGACACCGAGTGCACCCCTCCACTTT
CASSSQVMTPSAPLHF
>TRBJ2-6|-|TRBD1|TRBV20-1
TGCAGTGCTAGGGTCGGGACAGTGGTCTCTGGGGCCAACGTCCTGACTTTC
CSARVGTVVSGANVLTF
>TRBJ1-1|few|-|TRBV20-1
TGCAGTGCTAACTGGACACAGGAGACGGACACTGAAGCTTTCTTT
CSANWTQETDTEAFF
>TRBJ2-7|many|-|TRBV12-3/TRBV12-4
TGTGCCAGCAGTTTATTCTCCTACGAGCAGTACTTC
CASSLFSYEQYF
>TRBJ1-6|few|TRBD1|TRBV2
TGTGCCAGCAGCGACGGACAGGGAAATTCACCCCTCCACTTT
CASSDGQGNSPLHF